These 18 T cell receptor beta chains originate from one sample sequenced in a study of PD-1 blockade in classical Hodgkin lymphoma. Measured with immunoSEQ multiplex PCR; TCRdb has only the in-frame clones, and not every one. The data contain about 23,000 clones, roughly 80% of them seen just once; the ten biggest clones take up around 7.7%. Patients all relapsed after autologous stem cell transplantation, and there was variation in brentuximab vedotin exposure. The specimen comprised peripheral blood mononuclear cells (PBMCs), sampled before the second cycle of nivolumab. The receptors here all came from a human donor with classical Hodgkin lymphoma.

The rearrangement uses TRBV28 and TRBJ1-1; a possible D gene is TRBD1 (5 bases). This CDR3 has 15 residues. Germline V gives CDR1 MDHEN, CDR2 SYDVKM. Trimming pared 0 bases from V and 4 bases from J, leaving 12 bases between. The CDR3 bases are TGTGCCAGCAGTTTATGGAGTGGTAGGGGCACTGAAGCTTTCTTT. Its protein is CASSLWSGRGTEAFF.

This clone was detected once. The chain uses TRBV4-2 and TRBJ2-1; D gene unclear. Germline values: CDR1 LGHNA, CDR2 YNFKEQ. The CDR3 extends over 13 amino acids. Deletions cut 0 bases from V and 7 bases from J, with 7 bases between. This chain's CDR3 is CASSQDLVNEQFF. The CDR3 DNA reads TGTGCCAGCAGCCAAGATCTAGTTAATGAGCAGTTCTTC.

The rearrangement links TRBV27 to TRBJ2-5; TRBD2 agrees at 9 bases. Per the germline V gene, CDR1 is MNHEY and CDR2 is SMNVEV (reference sequence). The CDR3 extends over 13 amino acids. V gave up 6 bases and J gave up 4 bases; unmatched junction bases: 3. The CDR3: CASRGLATETQYF. CDR3 coding DNA: TGTGCCAGCAGAGGACTAGCGACAGAGACCCAGTACTTC.

The chain recombines TRBV19 with TRBJ1-2; D remains unclear. The CDR3 has 12 amino acids. V dropped 6 bases and J dropped 7 bases, with 12 bases sitting between them. Germline assignment: CDR1 LNHDA and CDR2 SQIVND (reference sequence). CDR3 region: CASRRAQAGYTF. The CDR3 DNA follows: TGTGCCAGTAGGAGGGCTCAGGCTGGCTACACCTTC.

V is TRBV4-3 and J is TRBJ2-3; D may match TRBD1 or TRBD2 (6 bases each). The germline V gene encodes CDR1 LGHNA and CDR2 YSLEER. The germline V and J ends were trimmed by 0 bases and 4 bases, with 11 bases remaining between them. This CDR3 has 15 residues. CDR3 sequence reads: CASSQDTGAADTQYF. The DNA for the CDR3 is TGCGCCAGCAGCCAAGACACGGGGGCCGCAGATACGCAGTATTTT.

The chain employs TRBV10-3 and TRBJ2-3, with 11 bases identical to TRBD2. The CDR3 covers 14 residues. The ends lost 4 bases at V and 7 bases at J; junction bases unmatched: 4. CDR1 and CDR2 (germline): ENHRY, SYGVKD. This chain's CDR3 is CAISATSGVNTQYF. CDR3 bases: TGTGCCATCAGTGCGACTAGCGGGGTAAATACGCAGTATTTT.

This chain links TRBV4-3 with TRBJ1-1; D gene ambiguous. Germline-derived CDR1 and CDR2 are LGHNA and YSLEER. The CDR3 contains 15 residues. V lost 0 bases, J lost 0 bases, and 8 bases lay in between. The CDR3 sequence is CASSQEASMNTEAFF. The CDR3 DNA is TGCGCCAGCAGCCAAGAGGCCAGCATGAACACTGAAGCTTTCTTT.

The chain joins TRBV6-5 to TRBJ1-5; unclear D gene. This CDR3 region has 15 residues. CDR1 MNHEY and CDR2 SVGAGI come from the germline V gene. Trimming removed 4 bases from V and 2 bases from J, with 12 bases in between. The CDR3 DNA reads TGTGCCAGCAGTTCCTATTTTGGGGGCAATCAGCCCCAGCATTTT. It is translated as CASSSYFGGNQPQHF.

V usage is TRBV18 and J usage is TRBJ1-5; possible D gene TRBD1, 5 bases. The V end lost 3 bases, the J end lost 1 base, and 7 bases lay between the germline ends. The CDR3 has 14 residues. CDR1 is KGHSH, CDR2 LQKENI, per germline. In DNA form, the CDR3 reads TGTGCCAGCTCACCCAGGGACAGCAATCAGCCCCAGCATTTT. This translates into CASSPRDSNQPQHF.

The V call is TRBV7-9, the J call TRBJ1-1; TRBD1 agrees at 8 bases. V lost 8 bases, J lost 0 bases, and 2 bases stayed unmatched. Germline V CDR1 and CDR2: SEHNR, FQNEAQ (reference sequence). There are 13 residues in the CDR3. The chain's CDR3 is CASGTGLNTEAFF. CDR3 bases: TGTGCCAGCGGGACAGGCTTGAACACTGAAGCTTTCTTT.

This clone was picked up one time. V and J are TRBV18 and TRBJ1-3; tentatively, D is TRBD1 (6 bases). CDR3 length: 18 residues. Germline CDR1 and CDR2: KGHSH and LQKENI. Trimming took 1 base from V and 0 from J, leaving 16 bases between them. The CDR3 loop reads CASSPRGQGSHSGNTIYF. CDR3 DNA: TGTGCCAGCTCACCACGGGGGCAGGGATCCCACTCTGGAAACACCATATATTTT.

V usage is TRBV7-3 and J usage is TRBJ1-6; TRBD1 is a possible D gene (6 bases). CDR3 size: 14 residues. Trimming pared 4 bases from V and 6 bases from J, leaving 10 bases between. Germline lookup yields CDR1 SGHTA and CDR2 FQGTGA. The CDR3 protein is CASSSGGRNSPLHF. The CDR3 DNA reads TGTGCCAGCAGCTCGGGGGGGCGTAATTCACCCCTCCACTTT.

The chain recombines TRBV11-2 with TRBJ1-1; 7 nucleotides agree with TRBD1. After removal of 2 bases from V and 8 bases from J, the junction contained 5 bases not matched to a gene. CDR3 length: 13 residues. Germline CDR1 SGHAT, CDR2 FQNNGV. The CDR3 DNA reads as TGTGCCAGCAGCTTAACCCCGGACAGGGAAGCTTTCTTT. This encodes CASSLTPDREAFF.

V is TRBV6-5 and J is TRBJ1-4, with 11 positions matching TRBD1. V shed 4 bases and J 8 bases; nucleotides not matched to a gene: 6. Per germline, CDR1 MNHEY and CDR2 SVGAGI. The CDR3 extends over 15 amino acids. CDR3 sequence: CASSSGGQGEEKLFF. Written as DNA, the CDR3 is TGTGCCAGCAGTTCTGGGGGACAGGGGGAGGAAAAACTGTTTTTT.

The CDR3 spells CASSSGTGSGNTIYF. CDR3 nucleotide sequence: TGTGCCAGCTCATCAGGGACAGGCTCTGGAAACACCATATATTTT. The chain employs TRBV18 and TRBJ1-3; TRBD1 matches at 8 bases. The CDR3 has 15 amino acids. CDR1 and CDR2 from the germline V gene are KGHSH and LQKENI. V gave up 5 bases and J gave up 0 bases; unmatched junction bases: 3.

The rearrangement joins TRBV6-5 to TRBJ1-3, with unresolved D. CDR1 and CDR2 (germline): MNHEY, SVGAGI. This CDR3 contains 15 residues. The V and J ends lost 2 bases and 0 bases respectively, with 8 bases between them. Here the CDR3 reads CASSYKWFSGNTIYF. CDR3 bases: TGTGCCAGCAGTTACAAGTGGTTCTCTGGAAACACCATATATTTT.

V and J are TRBV29-1 and TRBJ2-7; 7 positions agree with TRBD1. Trimming removed 6 bases from V and 6 bases from J; junction bases left unmatched: 8. The CDR3 contains 12 residues. The V gene's germline CDR1 is SQVTM and CDR2 ANQGSEA. The DNA for the CDR3 is TGCAGCGTCGACGACAGGGCGGGCGAGCAGTACTTC. Amino acids: CSVDDRAGEQYF.

The chain employs TRBV6-1 and TRBJ1-2, with D possibly TRBD1 on 5 matching bases. This CDR3 has 15 residues. Germline CDR1 and CDR2: MNHNS and SASEGT. Trimming removed 4 bases at V and 6 bases at J, with 18 bases between. The CDR3 nucleotides read TGTGCCAGCAGTGCTGTCTGGGGGGGTAGGGATGGCTACACCTTC. It encodes CASSAVWGGRDGYTF.